This is a list of T cell receptor beta chains from one sample in a study of control samples from healthy donors and cancer patients. Generated by immunoSEQ multiplex PCR, the TCRdb table keeps only in-frame clones and is missing some. Of 120,000 or so clones listed, over 75% are singletons. The sample was blood. Receptors originate from a middle-aged man in good health. Both conserved end residues are part of each CDR3. The D gene is left open where the match is weak. For some rows the clone size is stated as once, few or many, or as a class when expanded; others skip it.

D	size	V	J	CDR3	DNA
TRBD1	NA	TRBV16	TRBJ2-1	CASSTPGQGVSYNEQFF	TGTGCCAGCAGTACACCGGGACAGGGGGTCTCCTACAATGAGCAGTTCTTC
NA	NA	TRBV7-2	TRBJ2-3	CASSFGGSTDTQYF	TGTGCCAGCAGCTTCGGCGGGAGCACAGATACGCAGTATTTT
NA	NA	TRBV23-1	TRBJ1-2	CASRSRDRWDLNYGYTF	TGCGCCAGCAGAAGCAGAGACAGGTGGGACCTTAACTATGGCTACACCTTC
TRBD2	once	TRBV14	TRBJ2-1	CASSQFRLAGTYNEQFF	TGTGCCAGCAGCCAGTTCAGACTAGCGGGGACCTACAATGAGCAGTTCTTC
TRBD1	NA	TRBV18	TRBJ1-2	CASSPRTGEGGYTF	TGTGCCAGCTCACCGCGGACAGGGGAGGGCGGCTACACCTTC
NA	NA	TRBV6-2/TRBV6-3	TRBJ1-1	CASSYLTRALEAFF	TGTGCCAGCAGTTACCTGACCAGGGCCCTTGAAGCTTTCTTT
NA	NA	TRBV30	TRBJ2-3	CAWSLSDLSGDTQYF	TGTGCCTGGAGTCTCTCGGACCTTTCTGGGGATACGCAGTATTTT
NA	once	TRBV12-3/TRBV12-4	TRBJ2-1	CASSFGVGNEQFF	TGTGCCAGCAGTTTCGGGGTGGGGAATGAGCAGTTCTTC
NA	NA	TRBV7-2	TRBJ1-4	CASSLGGTWEKLFF	TGTGCCAGCAGCTTAGGGGGCACGTGGGAAAAACTGTTTTTT
NA	NA	TRBV6-1	TRBJ2-5	CASSEAPALQETQYF	TGTGCCAGCAGTGAAGCGCCGGCCCTGCAAGAGACCCAGTACTTC
NA	NA	TRBV4-1	TRBJ2-7	CASRGLASYEQYF	TGCGCCAGCAGGGGTCTAGCTTCTTACGAGCAGTACTTC
TRBD1	NA	TRBV9	TRBJ1-5	CASSLEGQGYQPQHF	TGTGCCAGCAGCCTCGAGGGACAGGGTTATCAGCCCCAGCATTTT
TRBD1	many	TRBV2	TRBJ2-7	CASMRAGQGLSEQYF	TGTGCCAGCATGAGAGCGGGACAGGGTCTGAGCGAGCAGTACTTC
NA	NA	TRBV19	TRBJ2-6	CASSIRDSGANVLTF	TGTGCCAGTAGTATAAGGGACTCTGGGGCCAACGTCCTGACTTTC
NA	NA	TRBV5-5	TRBJ2-7	CASSNFWPFEQYF	TGTGCCAGCAGCAATTTCTGGCCGTTCGAGCAGTACTTC
NA	once	TRBV7-6	TRBJ1-1	CASSLGAGLNTEAFF	TGTGCCAGCAGCCTAGGGGCAGGGCTGAACACTGAAGCTTTCTTT
NA	NA	TRBV19	TRBJ1-5	CASEVRGTRDQPQHF	TGTGCTTCAGAAGTTAGGGGCACGAGGGATCAGCCCCAGCATTTT
NA	NA	TRBV29-1	TRBJ2-1	CSVLLERQFF	TGCAGCGTCCTACTTGAGCGGCAGTTCTTC
TRBD2	NA	TRBV10-3	TRBJ2-5	CAISTSGEETQYF	TGTGCCATCAGTACGAGCGGGGAAGAGACCCAGTACTTC
TRBD1	NA	TRBV10-1	TRBJ1-1	CASSANPGQGALRTEAFF	TGCGCCAGCAGTGCGAACCCGGGACAGGGGGCGCTGAGGACTGAAGCTTTCTTT
NA	NA	TRBV11-3	TRBJ1-2	CASSPGRGSDGYTF	TGTGCCAGCAGCCCCGGGAGGGGCTCTGATGGCTACACCTTC
TRBD1	NA	TRBV28	TRBJ1-1	CASSLPNRGVTEAFF	TGTGCCAGCAGCCTCCCTAACAGGGGAGTCACTGAAGCTTTCTTT
NA	NA	TRBV29-1	TRBJ1-1	CSARQDPNTEAFF	TGCAGCGCCAGACAGGACCCTAACACTGAAGCTTTCTTT
NA	once	TRBV6-2/TRBV6-3	TRBJ2-7	CASSDGPREQYF	TGTGCCAGCAGTGACGGGCCCCGCGAGCAGTACTTC
NA	NA	TRBV6-1	TRBJ1-6	CASSERGGPIYNSPLHF	TGTGCCAGCAGTGAAAGGGGGGGACCGATCTATAATTCACCCCTCCACTTT
NA	NA	TRBV20-1	TRBJ1-6	CSASPSPLHF	TGCAGTGCTAGCCCATCACCCCTCCACTTT
TRBD1	NA	TRBV19	TRBJ1-5	CASSFGVWRTGGQPQHF	TGTGCCAGTAGTTTCGGTGTATGGAGGACAGGGGGTCAGCCCCAGCATTTT
NA	NA	TRBV10-3	TRBJ1-5	CAISANNQPQHF	TGTGCCATCAGTGCTAATAATCAGCCCCAGCATTTT
NA	NA	TRBV21-1	TRBJ2-5	CASSGWDRSETQYF	TGTGCCAGCAGCGGGTGGGACAGGTCGGAGACCCAGTACTTC
NA	NA	TRBV5-1	TRBJ1-5	CASSLQGGDNQPQHF	TGCGCCAGCAGCTTGCAAGGGGGAGACAATCAGCCCCAGCATTTT
NA	NA	TRBV10-3	TRBJ1-4	CAISDPGGPVKLFF	TGTGCCATCAGTGATCCTGGAGGGCCAGTAAAACTGTTTTTT
TRBD2	NA	TRBV25-1	TRBJ2-1	CASSPGGGSGRNEQFF	TGTGCCAGCAGCCCGGGAGGAGGGAGTGGGCGCAATGAGCAGTTCTTC
TRBD1	NA	TRBV4-3	TRBJ2-7	CASSRSTGDNYEQYF	TGCGCCAGCAGCCGATCGACAGGGGATAACTACGAGCAGTACTTC
TRBD1	NA	TRBV5-1	TRBJ2-4	CASSLARGRDAGNIQYF	TGCGCCAGCAGCTTGGCGAGGGGGCGCGATGCAGGAAACATTCAGTACTTC
NA	NA	TRBV2	TRBJ1-1	CASSVRAPVTEAFF	TGTGCCAGCAGTGTCAGGGCTCCAGTCACTGAAGCTTTCTTT
TRBD1	NA	TRBV7-2	TRBJ2-2	CASSFNPQGARTGELFF	TGTGCCAGCAGCTTCAACCCCCAGGGGGCGCGCACCGGGGAGCTGTTTTTT
NA	NA	TRBV3-1/TRBV3-2	TRBJ2-7	CASSQDSRGTYEQYF	TGTGCCAGCAGCCAAGATTCGAGGGGGACCTACGAGCAGTACTTC
TRBD1	few	TRBV29-1	TRBJ1-1	CSQGVGTEAFF	TGCAGCCAGGGGGTAGGAACTGAAGCTTTCTTT
NA	NA	TRBV7-2	TRBJ1-6	CASRVSGGANSPLHF	TGTGCCAGCAGAGTTAGTGGAGGGGCTAATTCACCCCTCCACTTT
NA	NA	TRBV11-3	TRBJ2-7	CASSSSPASYEQYF	TGTGCCAGCAGCTCTTCCCCCGCCTCCTACGAGCAGTACTTC
TRBD1	NA	TRBV18	TRBJ2-5	CASSPGQGVTQYF	TGTGCCAGCTCACCGGGACAGGGAGTGACCCAGTACTTC
TRBD1	NA	TRBV13	TRBJ1-5	CASRRTGTGGSNQPQHF	TGTGCCAGCAGACGGACCGGGACAGGGGGTAGCAATCAGCCCCAGCATTTT
TRBD1	NA	TRBV6-6	TRBJ2-7	CASSPKTGGGEQYF	TGTGCCAGCAGTCCGAAGACAGGGGGCGGTGAGCAGTACTTC
TRBD1	NA	TRBV5-1	TRBJ1-1	CASSPGQGGEGTEAFF	TGCGCCAGCAGTCCGGGACAGGGTGGGGAGGGCACTGAAGCTTTCTTT
TRBD1	once	TRBV2	TRBJ2-5	CASKSQGASRETQYF	TGTGCCAGCAAGTCTCAGGGGGCAAGTAGAGAGACCCAGTACTTC
NA	NA	TRBV24-1	TRBJ1-1	CATSGGGGTEAFF	TGTGCCACCAGTGGGGGGGGAGGCACTGAAGCTTTCTTT
NA	NA	TRBV6-2/TRBV6-3	TRBJ1-5	CASSYGRNSNQPQHF	TGTGCCAGCAGTTACGGACGGAATAGCAATCAGCCCCAGCATTTT